This T cell receptor beta chain comes out of a study of blood T cell repertoires in COVID-19. The wider study: The United States, Italy and Spain were the sources of the acute and convalescent COVID-19 samples. The cDNA or gDNA used as material had been derived from T cells, B-cell-depleted T cells, or PBMCs.

In the original analysis: Amplification of reference gene primers was used by the study to estimate nucleated cell counts. The assay was immunoSEQ multiplex PCR, and TCRdb's table has in-frame clones only and misses some. The V and J calls and clone size are taken from that table; D and trimming were inferred from the DNA. The profile shows roughly 100,000 clones, around 76% of them singletons. Trimming took 2 bases from V and 7 from J, leaving 12 bases between them. CDR3 length equals 15 residues. Germline-derived CDR1 and CDR2 are MGHRA and YSYEKL. The TCR was taken from a woman aged 70-85 years with acute or convalescent COVID-19. Material for sequencing was peripheral blood. The chain is built from TRBV4-1 and TRBJ1-6; a possible D gene is TRBD1 (6 bases). The DNA for the CDR3 is TGCGCCAGCAGCCAACGGGACAAGGACAATTCACCCCTCCACTTT. This codes for CASSQRDKDNSPLHF.